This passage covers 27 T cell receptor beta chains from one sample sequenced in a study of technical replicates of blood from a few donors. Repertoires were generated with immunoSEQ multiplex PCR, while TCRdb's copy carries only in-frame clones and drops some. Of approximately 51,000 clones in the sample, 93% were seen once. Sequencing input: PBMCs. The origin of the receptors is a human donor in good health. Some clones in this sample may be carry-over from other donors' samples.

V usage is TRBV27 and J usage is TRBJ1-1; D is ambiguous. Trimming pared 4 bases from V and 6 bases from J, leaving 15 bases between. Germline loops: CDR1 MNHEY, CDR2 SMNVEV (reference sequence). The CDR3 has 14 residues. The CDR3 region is CASSYDRRQAEAFF. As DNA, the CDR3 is TGTGCCAGCAGTTATGACCGCAGGCAGGCTGAAGCTTTCTTT.

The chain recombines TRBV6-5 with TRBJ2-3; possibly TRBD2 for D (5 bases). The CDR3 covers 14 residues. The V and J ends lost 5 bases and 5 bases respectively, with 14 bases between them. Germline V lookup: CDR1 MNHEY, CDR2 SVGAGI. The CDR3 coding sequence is TGTGCCAGCAGTCGCGGCGGTCGGGGAGATACGCAGTATTTT. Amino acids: CASSRGGRGDTQYF.

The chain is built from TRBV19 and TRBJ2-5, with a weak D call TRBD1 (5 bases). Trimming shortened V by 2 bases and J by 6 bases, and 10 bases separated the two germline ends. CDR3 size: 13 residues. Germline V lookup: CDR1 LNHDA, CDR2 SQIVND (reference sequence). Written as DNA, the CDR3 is TGTGCCAGTAGTATATCCCCGGACAAGACCCAGTACTTC. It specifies CASSISPDKTQYF.

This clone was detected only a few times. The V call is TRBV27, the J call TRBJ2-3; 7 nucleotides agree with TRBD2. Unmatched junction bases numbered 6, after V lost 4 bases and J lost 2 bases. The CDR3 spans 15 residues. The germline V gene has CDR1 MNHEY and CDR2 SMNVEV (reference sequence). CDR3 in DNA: TGTGCCAGCAGTTCCCGGGGGGAGATCACAGATACGCAGTATTTT. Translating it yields CASSSRGEITDTQYF.

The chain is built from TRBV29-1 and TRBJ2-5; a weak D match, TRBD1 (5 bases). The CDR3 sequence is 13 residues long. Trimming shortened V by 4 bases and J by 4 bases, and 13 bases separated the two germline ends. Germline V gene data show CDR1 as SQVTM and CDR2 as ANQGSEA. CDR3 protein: CSVGSARAETQYF. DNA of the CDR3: TGCAGCGTTGGTTCTGCCAGGGCAGAGACCCAGTACTTC.

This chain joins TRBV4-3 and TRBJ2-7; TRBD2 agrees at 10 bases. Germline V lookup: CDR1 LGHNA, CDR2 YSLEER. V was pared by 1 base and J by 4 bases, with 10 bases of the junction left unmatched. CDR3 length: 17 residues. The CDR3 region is CASSQALSGGLGYEQYF. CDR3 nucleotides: TGCGCCAGCAGCCAAGCGCTTAGCGGGGGGTTGGGGTACGAGCAGTACTTC.

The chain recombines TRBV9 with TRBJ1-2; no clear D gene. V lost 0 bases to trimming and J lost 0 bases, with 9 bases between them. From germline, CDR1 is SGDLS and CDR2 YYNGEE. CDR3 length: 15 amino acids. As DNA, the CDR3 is TGTGCCAGCAGCGTAGGGTCCGGGACTAACTATGGCTACACCTTC. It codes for CASSVGSGTNYGYTF.

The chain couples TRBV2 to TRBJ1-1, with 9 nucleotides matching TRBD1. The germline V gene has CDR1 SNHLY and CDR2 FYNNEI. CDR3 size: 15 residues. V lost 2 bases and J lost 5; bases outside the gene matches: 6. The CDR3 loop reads CASSESRTGATEAFF. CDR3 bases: TGTGCCAGCAGTGAAAGTCGGACAGGGGCGACTGAAGCTTTCTTT.

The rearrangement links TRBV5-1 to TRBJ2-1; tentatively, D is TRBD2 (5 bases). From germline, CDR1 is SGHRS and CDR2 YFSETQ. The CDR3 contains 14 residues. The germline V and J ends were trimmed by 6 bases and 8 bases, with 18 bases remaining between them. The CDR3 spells CASKVTPAGDEQFF. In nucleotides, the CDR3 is TGCGCCAGCAAAGTCACCCCTGCGGGCGATGAGCAGTTCTTC.

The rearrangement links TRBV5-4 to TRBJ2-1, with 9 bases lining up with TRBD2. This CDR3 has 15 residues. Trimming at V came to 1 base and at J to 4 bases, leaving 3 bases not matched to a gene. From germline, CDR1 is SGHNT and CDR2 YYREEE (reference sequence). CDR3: CASSLKLAGYNEQFF. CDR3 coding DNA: TGTGCCAGCAGCTTGAAACTAGCGGGTTACAATGAGCAGTTCTTC.

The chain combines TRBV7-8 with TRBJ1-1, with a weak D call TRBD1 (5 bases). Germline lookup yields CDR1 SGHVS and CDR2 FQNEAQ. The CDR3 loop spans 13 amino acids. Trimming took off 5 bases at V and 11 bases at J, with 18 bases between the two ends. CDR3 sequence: CASSPRVQVSAFF. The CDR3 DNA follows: TGTGCCAGCAGCCCTAGGGTACAGGTGTCCGCTTTCTTT.

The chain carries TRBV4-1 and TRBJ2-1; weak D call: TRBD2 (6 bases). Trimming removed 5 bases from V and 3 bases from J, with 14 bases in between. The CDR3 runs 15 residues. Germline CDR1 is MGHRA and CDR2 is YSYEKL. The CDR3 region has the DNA TGCGCCAGCAGCGCCCACCGCGGGATCTACAATGAGCAGTTCTTC. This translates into CASSAHRGIYNEQFF.

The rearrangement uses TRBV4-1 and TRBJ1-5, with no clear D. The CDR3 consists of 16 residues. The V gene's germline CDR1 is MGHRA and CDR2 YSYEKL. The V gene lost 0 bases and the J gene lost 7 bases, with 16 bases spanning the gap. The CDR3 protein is CASSQDPTGRWQPQHF. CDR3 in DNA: TGCGCCAGCAGCCAAGATCCCACGGGAAGATGGCAGCCCCAGCATTTT.

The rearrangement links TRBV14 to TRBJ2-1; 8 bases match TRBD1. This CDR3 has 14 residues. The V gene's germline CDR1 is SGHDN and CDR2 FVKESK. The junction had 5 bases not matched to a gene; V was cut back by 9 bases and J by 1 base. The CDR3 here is CARPRDRSYNEQFF. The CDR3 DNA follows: TGTGCCAGACCCCGGGACAGGTCCTACAATGAGCAGTTCTTC.

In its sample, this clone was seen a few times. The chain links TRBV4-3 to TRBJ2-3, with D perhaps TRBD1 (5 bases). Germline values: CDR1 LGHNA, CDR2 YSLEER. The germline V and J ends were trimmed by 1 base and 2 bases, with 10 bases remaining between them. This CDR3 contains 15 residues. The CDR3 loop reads CASSQGQGITDTQYF. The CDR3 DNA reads TGCGCCAGCAGCCAAGGGCAGGGCATCACAGATACGCAGTATTTT.

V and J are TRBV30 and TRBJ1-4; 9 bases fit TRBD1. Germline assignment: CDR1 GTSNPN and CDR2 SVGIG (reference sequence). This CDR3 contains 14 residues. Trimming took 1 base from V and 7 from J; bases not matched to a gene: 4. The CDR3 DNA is TGTGCCTGGAGTGCCAACAGGGGGCGTGAAAAACTGTTTTTT. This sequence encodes CAWSANRGREKLFF.

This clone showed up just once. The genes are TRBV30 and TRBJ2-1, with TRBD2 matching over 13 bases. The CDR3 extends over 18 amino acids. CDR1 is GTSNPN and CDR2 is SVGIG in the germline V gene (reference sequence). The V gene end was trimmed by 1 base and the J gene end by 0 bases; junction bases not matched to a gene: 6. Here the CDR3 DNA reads TGTGCCTGGAGTGGAAAGACTAGCGGGGGGTTCTCCTACAATGAGCAGTTCTTC. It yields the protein CAWSGKTSGGFSYNEQFF.

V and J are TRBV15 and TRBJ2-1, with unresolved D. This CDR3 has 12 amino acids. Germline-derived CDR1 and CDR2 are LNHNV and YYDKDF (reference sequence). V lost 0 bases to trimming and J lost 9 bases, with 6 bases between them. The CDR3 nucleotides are TGTGCCACCAGCAGAGACCTTAGTGAGCAGTTCTTC. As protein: CATSRDLSEQFF.

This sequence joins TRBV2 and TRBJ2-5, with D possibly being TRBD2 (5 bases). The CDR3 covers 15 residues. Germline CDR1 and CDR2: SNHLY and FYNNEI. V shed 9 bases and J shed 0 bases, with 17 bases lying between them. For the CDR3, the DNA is TGTGCCAGTACCACCGGGAAAAGATACCAAGAGACCCAGTACTTC. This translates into CASTTGKRYQETQYF.

CDR3 in amino acids: CASSDSWGLSYNEQFF. CDR3 nucleotides: TGTGCCAGCAGTGACTCTTGGGGGCTCTCCTACAATGAGCAGTTCTTC. This chain joins TRBV6-4 and TRBJ2-1; tentatively, D is TRBD1 (6 bases). This CDR3 region has 16 residues. Deletions cut 0 bases from V and 0 bases from J, with 9 bases between. The germline CDR1 and CDR2 sequences are MRHNA and SNTAGT.

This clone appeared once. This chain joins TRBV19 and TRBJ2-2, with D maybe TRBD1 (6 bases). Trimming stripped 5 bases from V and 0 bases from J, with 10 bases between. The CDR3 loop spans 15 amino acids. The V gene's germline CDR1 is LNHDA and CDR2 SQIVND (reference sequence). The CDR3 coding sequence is TGTGCCAGTAGTTCCGGGACATCGAACACCGGGGAGCTGTTTTTT. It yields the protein CASSSGTSNTGELFF.

DNA for the CDR3: TGTGCCAGTAGTAAGACAGGGATAGGGCCCCAGCATTTT. As protein: CASSKTGIGPQHF. J is TRBJ1-5 and V is TRBV19; 7 bases match TRBD1. V was pared by 4 bases and J by 9 bases, with 6 bases of the junction left unmatched. The CDR3 sequence is 13 residues long. Germline V CDR1 and CDR2: LNHDA, SQIVND (reference sequence).

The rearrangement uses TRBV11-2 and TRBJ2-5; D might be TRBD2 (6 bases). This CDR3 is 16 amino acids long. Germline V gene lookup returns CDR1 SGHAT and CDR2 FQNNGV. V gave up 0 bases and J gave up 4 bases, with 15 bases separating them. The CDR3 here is CASSLDHAAGLETQYF. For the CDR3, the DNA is TGTGCCAGCAGCTTAGATCATGCAGCGGGCCTAGAGACCCAGTACTTC.

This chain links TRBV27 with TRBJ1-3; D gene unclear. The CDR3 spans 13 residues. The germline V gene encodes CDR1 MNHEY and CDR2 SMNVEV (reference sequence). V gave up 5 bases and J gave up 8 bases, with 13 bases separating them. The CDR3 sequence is CASSTPRSDTIYF. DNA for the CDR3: TGTGCCAGCAGTACACCACGATCCGACACCATATATTTT.

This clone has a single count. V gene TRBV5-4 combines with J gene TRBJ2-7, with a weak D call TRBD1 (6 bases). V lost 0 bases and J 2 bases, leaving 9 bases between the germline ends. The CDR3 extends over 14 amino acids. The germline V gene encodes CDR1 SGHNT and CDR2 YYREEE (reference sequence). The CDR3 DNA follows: TGTGCCAGCAGCTTGGACAGGGTAACCTACGAGCAGTACTTC. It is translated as CASSLDRVTYEQYF.

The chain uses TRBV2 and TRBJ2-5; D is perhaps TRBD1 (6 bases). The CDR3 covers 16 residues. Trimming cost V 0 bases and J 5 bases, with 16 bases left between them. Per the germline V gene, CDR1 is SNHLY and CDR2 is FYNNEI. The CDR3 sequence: CASSEALSGEWETQYF. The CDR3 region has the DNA TGTGCCAGCAGTGAAGCGCTTTCAGGGGAATGGGAGACCCAGTACTTC.

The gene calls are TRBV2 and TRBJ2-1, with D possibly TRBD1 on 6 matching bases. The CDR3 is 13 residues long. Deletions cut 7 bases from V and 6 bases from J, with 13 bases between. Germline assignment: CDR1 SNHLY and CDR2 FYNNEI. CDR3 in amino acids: CASMTDRINEQFF. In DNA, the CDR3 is TGTGCCAGCATGACGGACAGAATCAATGAGCAGTTCTTC.